This is a list of T cell receptor beta chains from one sample in a study of Ad26.COV2.S vaccination and SARS-CoV-2 variants. Generated by immunoSEQ multiplex PCR, the TCRdb table keeps only in-frame clones and is missing some. This sample has roughly 180,000 clones, with roughly 89% found just once. Here the sequenced sample was peripheral blood, taken after recovery from COVID-19. These TCRs come from a human donor who had recovered from COVID-19. The CDR3 runs from the conserved cysteine through the conserved F or W. The order of the fields is clone size, V gene, D gene, J gene, CDR3 protein, CDR3 DNA. A D gene is named only where the DNA matches it firmly. For some rows the clone size is stated as once, few or many, or as a class when expanded; others skip it.

clone_size: -; v_call: TRBV7-8; d_call: TRBD1; j_call: TRBJ1-1; cdr3_aa: CASSRDPTGANTEAFF; cdr3_nt: TGTGCCAGCAGCCGAGACCCGACAGGGGCGAATACTGAAGCTTTCTTT
clone_size: few; v_call: TRBV7-9; d_call: -; j_call: TRBJ1-1; cdr3_aa: CASSQLRDTEAFF; cdr3_nt: TGTGCCAGCAGCCAATTAAGAGACACTGAAGCTTTCTTT
clone_size: -; v_call: TRBV4-1; d_call: -; j_call: TRBJ1-3; cdr3_aa: CASSLRVADSGNTIYF; cdr3_nt: TGCGCCAGCAGCCTTCGAGTCGCTGACTCTGGAAACACCATATATTTT
clone_size: -; v_call: TRBV7-9; d_call: -; j_call: TRBJ2-1; cdr3_aa: CASSHDWNEQFF; cdr3_nt: TGTGCCAGCAGCCATGACTGGAATGAGCAGTTCTTC
clone_size: -; v_call: TRBV6-6; d_call: TRBD1; j_call: TRBJ1-5; cdr3_aa: CASRTRTGGVQPQHF; cdr3_nt: TGTGCCAGCAGGACGAGAACAGGGGGCGTCCAGCCCCAGCATTTT
clone_size: -; v_call: TRBV14; d_call: -; j_call: TRBJ2-1; cdr3_aa: CASSPSGQTNEQFF; cdr3_nt: TGTGCCAGCAGCCCCTCCGGACAGACCAATGAGCAGTTCTTC
clone_size: -; v_call: TRBV27; d_call: -; j_call: TRBJ2-4; cdr3_aa: CASSVDRAKNIQYF; cdr3_nt: TGTGCCAGCAGTGTCGACAGGGCCAAAAACATTCAGTACTTC
clone_size: -; v_call: TRBV5-4; d_call: -; j_call: TRBJ2-2; cdr3_aa: CASSLEPGRDGELFF; cdr3_nt: TGTGCCAGCAGCTTGGAACCGGGCCGCGACGGGGAGCTGTTTTTT
clone_size: -; v_call: TRBV27; d_call: -; j_call: TRBJ1-1; cdr3_aa: CASSPGSYSTEAFF; cdr3_nt: TGTGCCAGCAGTCCAGGGTCATACAGCACTGAAGCTTTCTTT
clone_size: -; v_call: TRBV19; d_call: TRBD1; j_call: TRBJ2-5; cdr3_aa: CASSLTGGRETQYF; cdr3_nt: TGTGCCAGTAGCTTGACAGGGGGCAGAGAGACCCAGTACTTC
clone_size: -; v_call: TRBV27; d_call: TRBD1; j_call: TRBJ2-2; cdr3_aa: CASSTGGFRTGELFF; cdr3_nt: TGTGCCAGCAGTACAGGGGGTTTCCGGACCGGGGAGCTGTTTTTT
clone_size: -; v_call: TRBV2; d_call: TRBD1; j_call: TRBJ1-2; cdr3_aa: CASSEEGGGYTF; cdr3_nt: TGTGCCAGCAGTGAAGAAGGGGGCGGCTACACCTTC
clone_size: -; v_call: TRBV19; d_call: TRBD2; j_call: TRBJ2-2; cdr3_aa: CASSLLAGNTGELFF; cdr3_nt: TGTGCCAGTAGCCTACTAGCGGGGAACACCGGGGAGCTGTTTTTT
clone_size: -; v_call: TRBV7-9; d_call: TRBD2; j_call: TRBJ2-3; cdr3_aa: CASSLGLAGGGDTQYF; cdr3_nt: TGTGCCAGCAGCTTAGGACTAGCGGGGGGCGGAGATACGCAGTATTTT
clone_size: -; v_call: TRBV7-9; d_call: -; j_call: TRBJ2-3; cdr3_aa: CASSFSLTSTDTQYF; cdr3_nt: TGTGCCAGCAGCTTCTCTTTGACTAGCACAGATACGCAGTATTTT
clone_size: once; v_call: TRBV10-2; d_call: -; j_call: TRBJ2-7; cdr3_aa: CASRDRYEQYF; cdr3_nt: TGCGCCAGTAGAGATAGATACGAGCAGTACTTC
clone_size: -; v_call: TRBV27; d_call: TRBD2; j_call: TRBJ2-7; cdr3_aa: CASSWVAGGNSYEQYF; cdr3_nt: TGTGCCAGCAGTTGGGTCGCGGGGGGTAACTCCTACGAGCAGTACTTC
clone_size: -; v_call: TRBV4-2; d_call: -; j_call: TRBJ2-5; cdr3_aa: CASSQDEVLETQYF; cdr3_nt: TGTGCCAGCAGCCAAGATGAAGTTCTGGAGACCCAGTACTTC
clone_size: -; v_call: TRBV20-1; d_call: -; j_call: TRBJ1-2; cdr3_aa: CSPTSNYGYTF; cdr3_nt: TGCAGTCCGACAAGCAACTATGGCTACACCTTC
clone_size: -; v_call: TRBV19; d_call: -; j_call: TRBJ1-1; cdr3_aa: CASRNTEAFF; cdr3_nt: TGTGCCAGTAGGAACACTGAAGCTTTCTTT